These 10 T cell receptor beta chains came from one sample sequenced in a study of sequential checkpoint blockade in melanoma. Repertoires were generated with immunoSEQ multiplex PCR, while TCRdb's copy carries only in-frame clones and drops some. The data hold about 5,700 clones, with roughly 87% observed a single time. Noted treatment: randomized to nivolumab then ipilimumab (arm A) or the reverse (arm B). The sequenced sample was CD8+ T cells sorted from blood (inferred from file names), obtained from a patient given nivolumab and ipilimumab in sequence. Receptors were obtained from a human donor with melanoma.

This rearrangement joins TRBV4-1 to TRBJ1-2, with D maybe TRBD1 (6 bases). V was pared by 4 bases and J by 1 base, with 13 bases between. There are 15 residues in the CDR3. Per germline, CDR1 MGHRA and CDR2 YSYEKL. CDR3 nucleotide sequence: TGCGCCAGCAGCCTTTACGGACAGCTTAACTATGGCTACACCTTC. As protein: CASSLYGQLNYGYTF.

The chain combines TRBV7-9 with TRBJ2-5; 7 nucleotides agree with TRBD1. The germline CDR1 and CDR2 sequences are SEHNR and FQNEAQ (reference sequence). This CDR3 has 13 residues. After removal of 8 bases from V and 5 bases from J, the junction contained 8 bases not matched to a gene. The CDR3 DNA follows: TGTGCCAGCGGATTGACAGGGTTGGAGACCCAGTACTTC. It codes for CASGLTGLETQYF.

The CDR3 coding sequence is TGCGCCAGCAGCGACGACTGGACCGGGGAGCTGTTTTTT. Translating gives CASSDDWTGELFF. V usage is TRBV5-1 and J usage is TRBJ2-2; D is undetermined. The CDR3 loop spans 13 amino acids. V dropped 4 bases and J dropped 5 bases, with 9 bases sitting between them. Germline values: CDR1 SGHRS, CDR2 YFSETQ.

The chain carries TRBV5-1 and TRBJ2-5; unclear D gene. The end of the DNA fits TRBJ2-7 better, so the J call may be wrong. The germline V gene encodes CDR1 SGHRS and CDR2 YFSETQ. This CDR3 comprises 13 residues. CDR3 nucleotide sequence: TGCGCCAGCAGCCCGTCCCCCTCTTACGAGCAGTACTTC. This codes for CASSPSPSYEQYF.

CDR3: CASRLTLAGEDTQYF. The DNA of the CDR3 is TGCGCCAGCAGACTTACCTTAGCGGGAGAAGATACGCAGTATTTT. This rearrangement joins TRBV10-2 to TRBJ2-3; 9 nucleotides line up with TRBD2. V was pared by 6 bases and J by 5 bases, with 9 bases of the junction left unmatched. Germline loops: CDR1 WSHSY, CDR2 SAAADI. CDR3 length: 15 residues.

The genes are TRBV10-3 and TRBJ2-4; TRBD1 agrees at 8 bases. The germline gives CDR1 ENHRY, CDR2 SYGVKD. This CDR3 comprises 15 residues. J lost 3 bases, V lost 9 bases, and 10 bases had no gene match. Written as DNA, the CDR3 is TGTGCCATACAGGACAGGGACAGTGGCAAAAACATTCAGTACTTC. It yields the protein CAIQDRDSGKNIQYF.

In its sample, this clone was seen once. The chain employs TRBV27 and TRBJ2-3; no firm D call. CDR3 length equals 16 residues. V shed 5 bases and J shed 0 bases, with 15 bases lying between them. Germline V gene lookup returns CDR1 MNHEY and CDR2 SMNVEV (reference sequence). The CDR3 is CASSTQTSISTDTQYF. In DNA, the CDR3 is TGTGCCAGCAGTACCCAGACATCTATAAGCACAGATACGCAGTATTTT.

This chain joins TRBV16 and TRBJ2-7; D is perhaps TRBD1 (7 bases). Germline loops: CDR1 KGHSY, CDR2 FQNENV. This CDR3 has 14 amino acids. Deletions cut 3 bases from V and 7 bases from J, with 16 bases between. CDR3 nucleotide sequence: TGTGCCAGCAGCCATGGAGGGGGCGCAGAAGAGCAGTACTTC. It yields the protein CASSHGGGAEEQYF.

The chain combines TRBV4-1 with TRBJ2-7, with a tentative D call TRBD1 (5 bases). CDR1 and CDR2 from the germline V gene are MGHRA and YSYEKL. The CDR3 is made up of 13 amino acids. V lost 4 bases, J lost 3 bases, and 10 bases lay in between. DNA for the CDR3: TGCGCCAGCAGCCTTCTCAGGGACTACGAGCAGTACTTC. Translating gives CASSLLRDYEQYF.

This clone has a single count. The chain has TRBV9 and TRBJ1-5; D perhaps matches TRBD1 (5 bases). This CDR3 is 13 amino acids long. Germline V gene sequence: CDR1 SGDLS, CDR2 YYNGEE. V gave up 3 bases and J gave up 6 bases, with 10 bases separating them. In DNA, the CDR3 is TGTGCCAGCAGCGAAGGGGAAGGTCAGCCCCAGCATTTT. Its translation is CASSEGEGQPQHF.